Sequencing of this TCR beta chain was carried out in a study of blood T cell repertoires in COVID-19. Authors' analysis steps: Estimated nucleated cell counts came from reference gene primer amplification. Measured with immunoSEQ multiplex PCR; TCRdb has only the in-frame clones, and not every one. V and J calls and clone size follow that table, whereas D and trimming were derived from the DNA. The repertoire holds about 210,000 clones, around 82% seen once, with approximately 12% in the top ten. Trimming pared 0 bases from V and 0 bases from J, leaving 7 bases between. CDR3 length equals 15 residues. The V gene's germline CDR1 is ENHRY and CDR2 SYGVKD.

The sample taken for sequencing was peripheral blood. The V and J genes are TRBV10-3 and TRBJ2-3; the D gene is possibly TRBD2 (5 bases). This sequence originates from a middle-aged woman with acute or convalescent COVID-19. CDR3 DNA: TGTGCCATCAGTGAGTCGCGGACTAGCACAGATACGCAGTATTTT. Its protein is CAISESRTSTDTQYF.